The 16 T cell receptor beta chains listed next were all sequenced from one sample in a study of cytomegalovirus exposure and HLA in healthy donors. 13 Jbeta primers and 60 Vbeta primers were used for the PCR. Clones were read by immunoSEQ multiplex PCR, and TCRdb kept only the in-frame ones, dropping some. This sample yields around 150,000 clones, of which more than 60% are seen a single time; about 4.9% belongs to the top ten. Input material: PBMCs. The origin of the receptors is a male donor in good health and CMV-seronegative.

The CDR3 loop is CASSPSRSNTEAFF. The DNA for the CDR3 is TGTGCCAGCAGCCCGTCTCGGTCGAACACTGAAGCTTTCTTT. This chain joins TRBV11-3 and TRBJ1-1; D gene ambiguous. V lost 5 bases and J lost 1, with 11 bases in between. Germline V lookup: CDR1 SGHNT, CDR2 YENEEA. The CDR3 runs to 14 residues.

The genes are TRBV5-1 and TRBJ2-7; TRBD1 aligns across 9 bases. The CDR3 has 14 amino acids. Germline V gene data show CDR1 as SGHRS and CDR2 as YFSETQ. Losses at the gene ends were 3 bases for V and 6 bases for J; bases not matched to a gene: 7. The CDR3 is CASSYGTGTREQYF. CDR3 nucleotide sequence: TGCGCCAGCAGCTACGGGACAGGGACGCGCGAGCAGTACTTC.

About this clone itself: The sample carries other DNA sequences with the same CDR3. V gene TRBV6-1 combines with J gene TRBJ1-4, with 9 positions matching TRBD1. The CDR3 runs to 15 residues. The germline gives CDR1 MNHNS, CDR2 SASEGT. V dropped 4 bases and J dropped 4; count of bases not matched to a gene: 4. The CDR3 is CASSGLTGGNEKLFF. In nucleotides, the CDR3 is TGTGCCAGCAGTGGACTGACAGGGGGTAATGAAAAACTGTTTTTT.

Concerning this clone: Other DNA sequences in this sample translate to the same CDR3. The V gene is TRBV19, the J gene TRBJ1-1; D is undetermined. Germline V gene data show CDR1 as LNHDA and CDR2 as SQIVND (reference sequence). V lost 3 bases, J lost 1 base, and 6 bases lay in between. CDR3 length: 13 residues. CDR3 sequence reads: CASSMRENTEAFF. CDR3 DNA sequence: TGTGCCAGTAGTATGAGAGAGAACACTGAAGCTTTCTTT.

The gene calls are TRBV30 and TRBJ1-2, with TRBD1 matching 9 bases. Germline assignment: CDR1 GTSNPN and CDR2 SVGIG (reference sequence). The junction had 7 bases not matched to a gene; V was cut back by 4 bases and J by 4 bases. The CDR3 loop spans 14 amino acids. The CDR3 protein is CAWTRDREIYGYTF. The CDR3 nucleotides are TGTGCCTGGACACGGGACAGGGAGATCTATGGCTACACCTTC.

The J gene is TRBJ2-2, the V gene TRBV9; maybe TRBD2 (6 bases). This CDR3 region has 15 residues. The V gene's germline CDR1 is SGDLS and CDR2 YYNGEE. V was clipped by 3 bases and J by 5 bases, with 14 bases between them. CDR3 coding DNA: TGTGCCAGCAGCGCCTCCGGGACTTTTACCGGGGAGCTGTTTTTT. Translating it yields CASSASGTFTGELFF.

V gene TRBV4-3 combines with J gene TRBJ2-2, with 10 bases identical to TRBD2. J was trimmed by 1 base and V by 3 bases; bases with no gene match: 2. The germline gives CDR1 LGHNA, CDR2 YSLEER. This CDR3 region has 16 residues. The CDR3 nucleotides are TGCGCCAGCAGCCAGAGGACTAGCGGGAACACCGGGGAGCTGTTTTTT. It translates to CASSQRTSGNTGELFF.

The genes are TRBV19 and TRBJ2-1; 7 nucleotides align to TRBD2. In germline, CDR1 is LNHDA, CDR2 SQIVND (reference sequence). This CDR3 spans 14 amino acids. V lost 2 bases and J lost 9; bases outside the gene matches: 7. The CDR3, as DNA: TGTGCCAGTAGTATAAACCCCCTAGCGGTTGAGCAGTTCTTC. Its translation is CASSINPLAVEQFF.

The genes are TRBV6-6 and TRBJ2-1; tentatively, D is TRBD2 (5 bases). The V and J ends lost 2 bases and 6 bases respectively, with 14 bases between them. This CDR3 has 15 residues. The germline V gene has CDR1 MNHNY and CDR2 SVGAGI (reference sequence). DNA of the CDR3: TGTGCCAGCAGTTACCTTCAGACCGGGGTCAATGAGCAGTTCTTC. Translated: CASSYLQTGVNEQFF.

This clone came up once. The V call is TRBV27, the J call TRBJ2-3; no clear D. Trimming took 3 bases from V and 6 from J, leaving 10 bases between them. Germline values: CDR1 MNHEY, CDR2 SMNVEV (reference sequence). The CDR3 consists of 13 residues. The CDR3 reads CASSFADTDTQYF. As DNA, the CDR3 is TGTGCCAGCAGTTTTGCCGACACGGATACGCAGTATTTT.

The chain has TRBV6-1 and TRBJ2-2, with D possibly matching TRBD2 (5 bases). There are 15 residues in the CDR3. Germline CDR1 and CDR2: MNHNS and SASEGT. V was trimmed by 4 bases and J by 1 base, leaving 10 bases between them. The CDR3 DNA is TGTGCCAGCAGTGTAAGGACTCTGAACACCGGGGAGCTGTTTTTT. Protein: CASSVRTLNTGELFF.

The table lists this clone with a few counts. The chain couples TRBV7-3 to TRBJ1-1, with TRBD1 matching over 7 bases. V gave up 5 bases and J gave up 0 bases; unmatched junction bases: 6. The CDR3 runs to 15 residues. From germline, CDR1 is SGHTA and CDR2 FQGTGA. The CDR3 spells CASSEQGVMNTEAFF. CDR3 sequence (DNA): TGTGCCAGCAGCGAGCAGGGGGTTATGAACACTGAAGCTTTCTTT.

V usage is TRBV4-1 and J usage is TRBJ1-2, with a weak D call TRBD1 (5 bases). The CDR3 loop spans 15 amino acids. Germline CDR1 MGHRA, CDR2 YSYEKL. V dropped 0 bases and J dropped 0 bases, with 8 bases sitting between them. The CDR3 DNA is TGCGCCAGCAGCCAAGATGGGGCTCCTAACTATGGCTACACCTTC. It translates to CASSQDGAPNYGYTF.

The rearrangement links TRBV7-2 to TRBJ2-2, with no clear D. Germline lookup yields CDR1 SGHTA and CDR2 FQGNSA. CDR3 length: 15 residues. With 0 bases removed from V and 3 bases from J, the gap between germline ends came to 8 bases. The CDR3 is CASSLAVTDTGELFF. The DNA for the CDR3 is TGTGCCAGCAGCTTAGCTGTAACGGACACCGGGGAGCTGTTTTTT.

The chain is built from TRBV6-1 and TRBJ1-2; 7 bases line up with TRBD1. J was trimmed by 4 bases and V by 7 bases; bases with no gene match: 3. Germline CDR1 and CDR2: MNHNS and SASEGT. This CDR3 region has 12 residues. CDR3 in amino acids: CASKGAGYGYTF. The CDR3, as DNA: TGTGCCAGCAAGGGGGCGGGCTATGGCTACACCTTC.

This clone was detected a few times. The gene calls are TRBV19 and TRBJ1-1; D remains unclear. Per germline, CDR1 LNHDA and CDR2 SQIVND (reference sequence). V was pared by 5 bases and J by 1 base, with 8 bases between. The CDR3 extends over 13 amino acids. CDR3 coding DNA: TGTGCCAGTAGTGTCACGGGGAACACTGAAGCTTTCTTT. It specifies CASSVTGNTEAFF.